What follows is one T cell receptor beta chain and its context. The antigen is undetermined. This CDR3 is 14 amino acids long. Germline V gene lookup returns CDR1 SGHTA and CDR2 FQGNSA. The V and J ends lost 5 bases and 0 bases, in that order; junction bases with no gene match: 3. These data are taken from a study of shared clonotypes between healthy human individuals. Overall study findings and caveats: The study's rarefaction showed incomplete sorted-subset sequencing despite large depth.

Genomic DNA of each subset was evenly split across several immunoSEQ plates. Assay used: immunoSEQ multiplex PCR; TCRdb lists only in-frame clones, some missing. The sample lists some 1 million clones; about three quarters were seen once. Donors were healthy HIV-negative adults without recent acute infections or vaccinations. The TCR originated in a young man in good health. The specimen sequenced was memory CD4+ T cells sorted from blood. Described subset: CD45RA-negative fraction. The chain uses TRBV7-2 and TRBJ2-7, with TRBD2 identical over 8 bases. CDR3 protein: CASSQSGSSYEQYF. In nucleotides, the CDR3 is TGTGCCAGCAGCCAGAGCGGGAGCTCCTACGAGCAGTACTTC.